A single sample gave rise to the 18 T cell receptor beta chains below, sequenced in a study of cytomegalovirus exposure and HLA in healthy donors. The PCR had 60 Vbeta and 13 Jbeta primers. Generated by immunoSEQ multiplex PCR, the TCRdb table keeps only in-frame clones and is missing some. This sample carries about 50,000 clones, roughly 80% of them seen once, and the ten largest clones take more than 6.5%. The material sequenced was PBMCs. These TCRs come from a man aged 30-40 years in good health and CMV-seropositive.

This chain uses TRBV7-2 with TRBJ1-1; no reliable D call. The germline V gene has CDR1 SGHTA and CDR2 FQGNSA. Trimming shortened V by 0 bases and J by 1 base, and 3 bases separated the two germline ends. The CDR3 covers 13 residues. Here the CDR3 DNA reads TGTGCCAGCAGCTTAGCCGGGAACACTGAAGCTTTCTTT. Its protein product is CASSLAGNTEAFF.

This clone showed up just once. The rearrangement joins TRBV11-2 to TRBJ2-2; 8 bases are a match to TRBD1. CDR3 size: 18 residues. CDR1 and CDR2 from the germline V gene are SGHAT and FQNNGV. V lost 0 bases and J lost 1; bases outside the gene matches: 7. CDR3 protein: CASSLDLQGALNTGELFF. In nucleotides, the CDR3 is TGTGCCAGCAGCTTAGACCTGCAGGGGGCATTGAACACCGGGGAGCTGTTTTTT.

The chain carries TRBV7-9 and TRBJ2-2; 7 bases fit TRBD2. V shed 5 bases, J shed 3 bases, and the junction held 9 bases outside the gene matches. Germline lookup yields CDR1 SEHNR and CDR2 FQNEAQ (reference sequence). This CDR3 comprises 16 residues. The CDR3 sequence is CASSAQRAGDTGELFF. DNA for the CDR3: TGTGCCAGCAGCGCCCAGCGGGCGGGGGACACCGGGGAGCTGTTTTTT.

This clone occurred once. The V and J genes are TRBV5-1 and TRBJ2-5; TRBD1 is a possible D gene (6 bases). Germline values: CDR1 SGHRS, CDR2 YFSETQ. The CDR3 runs to 13 residues. V lost 6 bases and J lost 5, with 14 bases in between. The CDR3: CASTLGGAETQYF. The CDR3 DNA sequence: TGCGCCAGCACCTTAGGGGGTGCGGAGACCCAGTACTTC.

V usage is TRBV5-1 and J usage is TRBJ1-5, with 7 bases lining up with TRBD1. The CDR3 is 14 residues long. Germline V gene lookup returns CDR1 SGHRS and CDR2 YFSETQ. Trimming cost V 4 bases and J 5 bases; bases outside gene matches: 6. The CDR3 reads CASSEGQIDQPQHF. In DNA form, the CDR3 reads TGCGCCAGCAGCGAGGGACAGATTGATCAGCCCCAGCATTTT.

The chain has TRBV18 and TRBJ1-2; TRBD1 matches 10 bases. The germline V gene has CDR1 KGHSH and CDR2 LQKENI. After removal of 5 bases from V and 7 bases from J, the junction contained 7 bases not matched to a gene. This CDR3 is 14 amino acids long. The CDR3 here is CASSSGTGVVGYTF. CDR3 sequence (DNA): TGTGCCAGCTCATCCGGGACAGGGGTAGTTGGCTACACCTTC. The whole variable domain, remainder taken from reference TRBV18 and TRBJ1-2, is NAGVMQNPRHLVRRRGQEARLRCSPMKGHSHVYWYRQLPEEGLKFMVYLQKENIIDESGMPKERFSAEFPKEGPSILRIQQVVRGDSAAYFCASSSGTGVVGYTFGSGTRLTVV.

This clone was detected a few times. This chain uses TRBV5-1 with TRBJ1-5; 10 bases align to TRBD1. Germline trimming cut 0 bases from V and 4 bases from J; bases unmatched to any gene: 1. This CDR3 has 15 residues. Germline CDR1 and CDR2: SGHRS and YFSETQ. The DNA of the CDR3 is TGCGCCAGCAGCTTGGAGGGACAGGGGAATCAGCCCCAGCATTTT. This translates into CASSLEGQGNQPQHF.

CDR3 bases: TGTGCCAGCAGCTTGCGGGCGGGACAGGGGGTAAGGAATAATTCACCCCTCCACTTT. It translates to CASSLRAGQGVRNNSPLHF. This chain joins TRBV5-6 and TRBJ1-6, with 11 bases lining up with TRBD1. The CDR3 is 19 residues long. Germline V gene data show CDR1 as SGHDT and CDR2 as YYEEEE. Germline trimming cut 1 base from V and 5 bases from J; bases unmatched to any gene: 11. Variable domain in full (rest from reference TRBV5-6 and TRBJ1-6): DAGVTQSPTHLIKTRGQQVTLRCSPKSGHDTVSWYQQALGQGPQFIFQYYEEEERQRGNFPDRFSGHQFPNYSSELNVNALLLGDSALYLCASSLRAGQGVRNNSPLHFGNGTRLTVT.

The chain combines TRBV30 with TRBJ1-5, with D perhaps TRBD1 (6 bases). Germline V CDR1 and CDR2: GTSNPN, SVGIG (reference sequence). The CDR3 runs to 16 residues. V was shortened by 0 bases and J by 6 bases, with 18 bases between the two germline ends. CDR3 in DNA: TGTGCCTGGAGTGTACAGGGCATCGGGTCTGGTCAGCCCCAGCATTTT. Amino acids: CAWSVQGIGSGQPQHF.

CDR3 DNA: TGTGCCAGCAGCGTGACAGGGGGAACTGAAGCTTTCTTT. Translated, it gives CASSVTGGTEAFF. V and J are TRBV7-9 and TRBJ1-1; 9 bases align to TRBD1. Trimming took 5 bases from V and 5 from J; bases not matched to a gene: 3. There are 13 residues in the CDR3. Germline CDR1 SEHNR, CDR2 FQNEAQ (reference sequence).

The chain is built from TRBV25-1 and TRBJ1-4; D perhaps matches TRBD1 (5 bases). V lost 7 bases and J lost 7, with 16 bases in between. The CDR3 contains 14 residues. The V gene's germline CDR1 is MGHDK and CDR2 SYGVNS. The DNA of the CDR3 is TGTGCCAGCACCGACGGAGGGGCTACTGAAAAACTGTTTTTT. Encoded protein: CASTDGGATEKLFF. Drawing the rest from reference TRBV25-1 and TRBJ1-4, the complete variable domain is EADIYQTPRYLVIGTGKKITLECSQTMGHDKMYWYQQDPGMELHLIHYSYGVNSTEKGDLSSESTVSRIRTEHFPLTLESARPSHTSQYLCASTDGGATEKLFFGSGTQLSVL.

The chain links TRBV6-6 to TRBJ1-4, with D uncertain. The CDR3 contains 15 residues. The V and J ends lost 2 bases and 4 bases respectively, with 11 bases between them. From germline, CDR1 is MNHNY and CDR2 SVGAGI (reference sequence). Here the CDR3 DNA reads TGTGCCAGCAGTTACCCAGGACGGGGTAATGAAAAACTGTTTTTT. Its protein product is CASSYPGRGNEKLFF.

The chain is built from TRBV7-9 and TRBJ1-3; 7 nucleotides align to TRBD1. The CDR3 extends over 16 amino acids. J was trimmed by 0 bases and V by 4 bases; bases with no gene match: 6. Per germline, CDR1 SEHNR and CDR2 FQNEAQ (reference sequence). Written as DNA, the CDR3 is TGTGCCAGCAGCTCACGGGACAGTGCCTCTGGAAACACCATATATTTT. It is translated as CASSSRDSASGNTIYF.

The rearrangement joins TRBV29-1 to TRBJ2-1, with 10 nucleotides matching TRBD1. The J segment lost 7 bases and the V segment lost 3 bases, leaving 0 bases of the junction unmatched. The V gene's germline CDR1 is SQVTM and CDR2 ANQGSEA. The CDR3 is 12 amino acids. DNA for the CDR3: TGCAGCGTTGAGGGACAGGGGAATGAGCAGTTCTTC. It translates to CSVEGQGNEQFF.

The J gene is TRBJ2-7, the V gene TRBV11-2, with TRBD1 as a possible D gene (5 bases). Germline V gene sequence: CDR1 SGHAT, CDR2 FQNNGV. The germline V and J ends were trimmed by 3 bases and 2 bases, with 14 bases remaining between them. This CDR3 region has 15 residues. CDR3 in DNA: TGTGCCAGCAGCTTCCAGTCCCGACAGACCTACGAGCAGTACTTC. Its translation is CASSFQSRQTYEQYF.

This sequence joins TRBV29-1 and TRBJ1-2; tentatively, D is TRBD1 (6 bases). The CDR3 is 12 residues long. V was cut by 7 bases and J by 4 bases, with 13 bases left in between. Germline CDR1 and CDR2: SQVTM and ANQGSEA. CDR3 in amino acids: CSAGEGGYGYTF. The CDR3 DNA reads TGCAGCGCGGGGGAGGGGGGCTATGGCTACACCTTC.

The chain employs TRBV18 and TRBJ2-7; 7 bases line up with TRBD1. The V and J ends lost 2 bases and 4 bases, in that order; junction bases with no gene match: 11. The CDR3 totals 16 residues. Germline V CDR1 and CDR2: KGHSH, LQKENI. CDR3 amino acids: CASSPKATGRGYEQYF. In DNA form, the CDR3 reads TGTGCCAGCTCACCAAAGGCGACAGGGCGAGGTTACGAGCAGTACTTC.

The chain has TRBV6-4 and TRBJ1-4; D is possibly TRBD1 (5 bases). This CDR3 is built from 15 residues. Germline-derived CDR1 and CDR2 are MRHNA and SNTAGT. With 9 bases removed from V and 5 bases from J, the gap between germline ends came to 19 bases. CDR3 bases: TGTGCCAGTAGCAATCAGGGTTTGGGGAATGAAAAACTGTTTTTT. Its protein product is CASSNQGLGNEKLFF.